Each of the 25 T cell receptor beta chains below was sequenced from the same sample in a study of Tregs in tolerant kidney transplant recipients. This table comes from immunoSEQ multiplex PCR, and its TCRdb copy is limited to in-frame clones, with some not included. This sample has 200,000 to 300,000 clones, with 65% to 85% found just once. What was sequenced was CD4+ T cells from blood. These TCRs come from a human donor in good health.

This clone was counted once. V is TRBV7-6 and J is TRBJ2-2; maybe TRBD2 (5 bases). The CDR3 contains 14 residues. V lost 2 bases and J lost 7, with 11 bases in between. Looked up from germline, CDR1 is SGHVS and CDR2 is FNYEAQ. This chain's CDR3 is CASSLLSSYGELFF. The CDR3 nucleotides are TGTGCCAGCAGCTTACTGTCTAGCTACGGGGAGCTGTTTTTT.

V is TRBV18 and J is TRBJ2-5, with TRBD2 identical over 14 bases. Losses at the gene ends were 6 bases for V and 4 bases for J; bases not matched to a gene: 7. The CDR3 covers 16 residues. The V gene's germline CDR1 is KGHSH and CDR2 LQKENI. The CDR3 sequence is CASSRGLAGVGETQYF. The CDR3 DNA sequence: TGTGCCAGCTCCCGGGGACTAGCGGGAGTCGGAGAGACCCAGTACTTC.

This chain uses TRBV9 with TRBJ1-2; 8 nucleotides align to TRBD1. The junction had 7 bases not matched to a gene; V was cut back by 0 bases and J by 6 bases. The CDR3 loop spans 15 amino acids. In germline, CDR1 is SGDLS, CDR2 YYNGEE. CDR3 DNA: TGTGCCAGCAGCGTAGGGACAGGGAATTTAAATGGCTACACCTTC. Protein: CASSVGTGNLNGYTF.

The chain employs TRBV18 and TRBJ1-1; D gene unclear. Trimming removed 2 bases from V and 8 bases from J, with 9 bases in between. Germline V lookup: CDR1 KGHSH, CDR2 LQKENI. This CDR3 region has 12 residues. CDR3 loop: CASSPAVGEAFF. DNA for the CDR3: TGTGCCAGCTCACCAGCAGTCGGCGAAGCTTTCTTT.

There are a few counts of this clone. This chain connects TRBV6-5 to TRBJ2-1; no clear D. From germline, CDR1 is MNHEY and CDR2 SVGAGI. The ends were cut back, 6 bases at V and 5 bases at J, with 5 bases in the middle. The CDR3 sequence is 11 residues long. The CDR3 DNA reads as TGTGCCAGCAGGCTTCACAATGAGCAGTTCTTC. Amino acid sequence: CASRLHNEQFF.

This clone has only a few counts. The rearrangement links TRBV6-6 to TRBJ2-7, with D possibly being TRBD1 (6 bases). V was clipped by 0 bases and J by 6 bases, with 15 bases between them. Germline CDR1 and CDR2: MNHNY and SVGAGI (reference sequence). The CDR3 is made up of 15 amino acids. CDR3 DNA sequence: TGTGCCAGCAGTTACTCGAAAGGGTCACAGGGCGAGCAGTACTTC. Amino acid sequence: CASSYSKGSQGEQYF.

This clone was detected only once. The chain recombines TRBV5-1 with TRBJ2-2; no clear D gene. CDR1 is SGHRS, CDR2 YFSETQ, per germline. Trimming removed 4 bases at V and 1 base at J, with 8 bases between. CDR3 size: 14 residues. The CDR3 region is CASSPDLNTGELFF. The CDR3 DNA is TGCGCCAGCAGCCCCGACCTGAACACCGGGGAGCTGTTTTTT. Variable domain in full (rest from reference TRBV5-1 and TRBJ2-2): KAGVTQTPRYLIKTRGQQVTLSCSPISGHRSVSWYQQTPGQGLQFLFEYFSETQRNKGNFPGRFSGRQFSNSRSEMNVSTLELGDSALYLCASSPDLNTGELFFGEGSRLTVL.

V gene TRBV2 combines with J gene TRBJ2-5, with TRBD1 matching 8 bases. This CDR3 is built from 13 residues. Germline V gene data show CDR1 as SNHLY and CDR2 as FYNNEI. Trimming took 3 bases from V and 4 from J; bases not matched to a gene: 1. The DNA of the CDR3 is TGTGCCAGCAGTGATACAGGGGGAGAGACCCAGTACTTC. Its protein is CASSDTGGETQYF.

The chain couples TRBV10-2 to TRBJ1-4; 9 bases are a match to TRBD1. The CDR3 totals 18 residues. Germline CDR1 is WSHSY and CDR2 is SAAADI. J was trimmed by 0 bases and V by 4 bases; bases with no gene match: 9. CDR3 nucleotides: TGCGCCAGCAGTGCCCCGGGACAGGGAACCTCAACTAATGAAAAACTGTTTTTT. It encodes CASSAPGQGTSTNEKLFF.

This sequence joins TRBV15 and TRBJ2-3, with TRBD2 as a possible D gene (5 bases). This CDR3 contains 13 residues. V was pared by 1 base and J by 5 bases, with 7 bases between. Germline-derived CDR1 and CDR2 are LNHNV and YYDKDF (reference sequence). CDR3 sequence: CATSRGGVDTQYF. CDR3 nucleotide sequence: TGTGCCACCAGCAGAGGGGGAGTAGATACGCAGTATTTT.

The chain uses TRBV30 and TRBJ2-2; 14 nucleotides align to TRBD2. The germline gives CDR1 GTSNPN, CDR2 SVGIG (reference sequence). The J segment lost 7 bases and the V segment lost 7 bases, leaving 8 bases of the junction unmatched. CDR3 length equals 15 residues. The CDR3 nucleotides are TGTGCCTATCCGACTAGCGGGGGGGCCGGCGGGGAGCTGTTTTTT. It yields the protein CAYPTSGGAGGELFF.

In nucleotides, the CDR3 is TGTGCCAGCACCCCCAGGTCGACCCCCTACGAGCAGTACTTC. It is translated as CASTPRSTPYEQYF. The V gene is TRBV7-8, the J gene TRBJ2-7, with D uncertain. The CDR3 totals 14 residues. V lost 7 bases and J lost 2, with 15 bases in between. From germline, CDR1 is SGHVS and CDR2 FQNEAQ. The full variable domain, with the rest looked up from reference TRBV7-8 and TRBJ2-7, is GAGVSQSPRYKVAKRGQDVALRCDPISGHVSLFWYQQALGQGPEFLTYFQNEAQLDKSGLPSDRFFAERPEGSVSTLKIQRTQQEDSAVYLCASTPRSTPYEQYFGPGTRLTVT.

There are a few counts of this clone. The CDR3 DNA reads TGTGCCAGCAGCCCAAGGGACAGGGCCCACTACGAGCAGTACTTC. Its protein product is CASSPRDRAHYEQYF. The chain uses TRBV11-1 and TRBJ2-7; TRBD1 matches at 9 bases. The CDR3 spans 15 residues. The ends lost 5 bases at V and 3 bases at J; junction bases unmatched: 8. Per germline, CDR1 SGHAT and CDR2 FQDESV (reference sequence).

V gene TRBV29-1 combines with J gene TRBJ2-5; 9 bases agree with TRBD1. The CDR3 is made up of 15 amino acids. Unmatched junction bases numbered 3, after V lost 0 bases and J lost 1 base. Germline V CDR1 and CDR2: SQVTM, ANQGSEA. CDR3 DNA: TGCAGCGTTGAAGAGGGGACAGGGATCCAAGAGACCCAGTACTTC. As protein: CSVEEGTGIQETQYF.

This rearrangement joins TRBV15 to TRBJ2-7, with 10 bases matching TRBD1. Germline trimming cut 4 bases from V and 5 bases from J; bases unmatched to any gene: 8. The CDR3 consists of 15 residues. The germline V gene has CDR1 LNHNV and CDR2 YYDKDF (reference sequence). DNA of the CDR3: TGTGCCACCAGCATCATAACCGGGACAGGGGACGAGCAGTACTTC. Protein product: CATSIITGTGDEQYF.

The chain has TRBV12-2 and TRBJ1-2; the table's D call TRBD1 went unverified against the DNA. TRBV12-2 is a pseudogene segment. The CDR3 length is 15 residues. CDR3 residues: CASRLTPDRAYGYTF. The CDR3 nucleotides read TGTGCAAGTCGCTTAACCCCTGACAGGGCCTATGGCTACACCTTC.

The V gene is TRBV9, the J gene TRBJ2-7; possibly TRBD1 or TRBD2 for D (5 bases each). Trimming removed 0 bases from V and 6 bases from J, with 16 bases in between. Germline CDR1 SGDLS, CDR2 YYNGEE. The CDR3 loop spans 15 amino acids. The CDR3 sequence: CASSVEGAGGSEQYF. CDR3 DNA sequence: TGTGCCAGCAGCGTAGAAGGGGCCGGAGGTTCCGAGCAGTACTTC.

This clone was counted a few times. The chain carries TRBV9 and TRBJ1-6; TRBD1 is a possible D gene (6 bases). Germline CDR1 is SGDLS and CDR2 is YYNGEE. The CDR3 loop spans 14 amino acids. Trimming left V 3 bases short and J 7 bases short, with 11 bases between. The CDR3 nucleotides read TGTGCCAGCAGCGCGCGACAGGACAATTCACCCCTCCACTTT. Translation gives CASSARQDNSPLHF.

The V and J genes are TRBV29-1 and TRBJ1-1; D remains unclear. Trimming took off 6 bases at V and 1 base at J, with 15 bases between the two ends. The CDR3 is 14 amino acids. Germline V gives CDR1 SQVTM, CDR2 ANQGSEA. The CDR3 protein is CSVEKPQRNTEAFF. The DNA of the CDR3 is TGCAGCGTAGAAAAACCCCAAAGGAACACTGAAGCTTTCTTT.

The CDR3 region is CASSPAARNTEAFF. The CDR3 coding sequence is TGTGCCAGCTCACCGGCGGCCCGGAACACTGAAGCTTTCTTT. The chain combines TRBV18 with TRBJ1-1; no clear D gene. V lost 3 bases, J lost 1 base, and 9 bases lay in between. This CDR3 region has 14 residues. Per the germline V gene, CDR1 is KGHSH and CDR2 is LQKENI.

On this clone itself: At the DNA level, this CDR3 is encoded by other sequences in the same sample as well. The rearrangement joins TRBV30 to TRBJ2-5, with D maybe TRBD2 (5 bases). The V end was cut by 0 bases, the J end by 5 bases, with 25 bases between. This CDR3 has 18 residues. CDR1 and CDR2 (germline): GTSNPN, SVGIG (reference sequence). CDR3 nucleotides: TGTGCCTGGAGTGTAGCGGTATCAAGAATCAGTGGGCAGGAGACCCAGTACTTC. Protein: CAWSVAVSRISGQETQYF.

The V call is TRBV20-1, the J call TRBJ1-1; D unresolved. V dropped 5 bases and J dropped 6 bases, with 10 bases sitting between them. The CDR3 spans 11 residues. CDR1 is DFQATT, CDR2 SNEGSKA, per germline (reference sequence). The CDR3 protein is CSADEAPEAFF. The DNA of the CDR3 is TGCAGTGCTGACGAGGCCCCTGAAGCTTTCTTT.

V is TRBV5-1 and J is TRBJ2-7; tentative D call: TRBD2 (5 bases). Looked up from germline, CDR1 is SGHRS and CDR2 is YFSETQ. V lost 4 bases and J 3 bases, leaving 23 bases between the germline ends. This CDR3 is 17 amino acids long. Here the CDR3 DNA reads TGCGCCAGCAGCCGGTCCCTGTCCTACGGGGTTTACTACGAGCAGTACTTC. Amino acids: CASSRSLSYGVYYEQYF.

This clone was seen a few times. The V gene is TRBV2, the J gene TRBJ2-1, with D possibly matching TRBD2 (7 bases). Trimming stripped 0 bases from V and 6 bases from J, with 9 bases between. This CDR3 has 14 amino acids. CDR1 SNHLY and CDR2 FYNNEI come from the germline V gene. CDR3 amino acids: CASSEAGGRNEQFF. Written as DNA, the CDR3 is TGTGCCAGCAGTGAAGCGGGGGGGCGCAATGAGCAGTTCTTC.

This rearrangement joins TRBV19 to TRBJ2-7; 11 bases agree with TRBD1. This CDR3 spans 16 amino acids. Germline-derived CDR1 and CDR2 are LNHDA and SQIVND (reference sequence). The V gene end was trimmed by 5 bases and the J gene end by 2 bases; junction bases not matched to a gene: 8. The CDR3 reads CASSPLPGQGAYEQYF. In nucleotides, the CDR3 is TGTGCCAGTAGTCCTTTACCGGGACAGGGGGCCTACGAGCAGTACTTC.